This paragraph reports one TCR beta chain. Its antigen remains unidentified. This record comes from a study of OX40 agonist ivuxolimab in advanced cancers. Findings of the study overall: Clones of CD4+ and CD8+ blood T cells grew by week 6 at doses of 0.1 to 3.0 mg/kg.

Generated by immunoSEQ multiplex PCR, the TCRdb table keeps only in-frame clones and is missing some. The sample lists around 60,000 clones, more than 70% occurring once. CDR1 and CDR2 (germline): KGHSH, LQKENI. Deletions cut 0 bases from V and 4 bases from J, with 6 bases between. The CDR3 extends over 13 amino acids. The TCR was taken from an adult with an advanced solid tumor such as melanoma, head and neck, liver or kidney cancer. The sample in question was CD4+ or CD8+ T cells sorted from blood, obtained in a trial of the OX40 agonist ivuxolimab. The chain has TRBV18 and TRBJ2-5; D uncertain. CDR3 in amino acids: CASSPPVLETQYF. DNA for the CDR3: TGTGCCAGCTCACCACCAGTATTAGAGACCCAGTACTTC. The full variable domain, with the rest looked up from reference TRBV18 and TRBJ2-5, is NAGVMQNPRHLVRRRGQEARLRCSPMKGHSHVYWYRQLPEEGLKFMVYLQKENIIDESGMPKERFSAEFPKEGPSILRIQQVVRGDSAAYFCASSPPVLETQYFGPGTRLLVL.